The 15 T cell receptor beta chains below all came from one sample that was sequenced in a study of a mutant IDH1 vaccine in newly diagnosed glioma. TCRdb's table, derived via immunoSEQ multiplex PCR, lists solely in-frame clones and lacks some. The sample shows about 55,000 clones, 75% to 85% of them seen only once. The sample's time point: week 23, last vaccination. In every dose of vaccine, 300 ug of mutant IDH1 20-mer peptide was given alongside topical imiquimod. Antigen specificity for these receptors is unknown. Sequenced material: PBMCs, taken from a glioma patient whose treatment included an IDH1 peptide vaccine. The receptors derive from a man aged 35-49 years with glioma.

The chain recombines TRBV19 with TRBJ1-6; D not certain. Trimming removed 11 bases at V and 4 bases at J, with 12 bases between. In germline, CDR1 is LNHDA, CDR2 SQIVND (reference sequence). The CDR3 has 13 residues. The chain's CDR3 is CAVAEIYNSPLHF. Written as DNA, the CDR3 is TGTGCCGTCGCGGAAATTTATAATTCACCCCTCCACTTT.

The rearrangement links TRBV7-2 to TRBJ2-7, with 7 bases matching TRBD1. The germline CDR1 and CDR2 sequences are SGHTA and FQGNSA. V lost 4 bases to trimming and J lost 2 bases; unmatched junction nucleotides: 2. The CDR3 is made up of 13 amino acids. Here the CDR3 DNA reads TGTGCCAGCAGCTCGGGACAGACCTACGAGCAGTACTTC. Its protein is CASSSGQTYEQYF.

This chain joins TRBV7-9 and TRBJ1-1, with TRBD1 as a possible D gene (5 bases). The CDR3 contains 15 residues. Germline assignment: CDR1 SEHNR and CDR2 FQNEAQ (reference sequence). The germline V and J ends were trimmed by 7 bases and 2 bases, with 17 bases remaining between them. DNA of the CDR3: TGTGCCAGCAACTTCGGAGGGGCGGTCAACACTGAAGCTTTCTTT. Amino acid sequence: CASNFGGAVNTEAFF.

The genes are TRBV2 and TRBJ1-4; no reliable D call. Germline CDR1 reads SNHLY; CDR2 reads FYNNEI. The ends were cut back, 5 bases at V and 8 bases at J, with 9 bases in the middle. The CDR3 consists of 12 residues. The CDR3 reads CASSPVGEKLFF. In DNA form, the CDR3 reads TGTGCCAGCAGTCCCGTTGGGGAAAAACTGTTTTTT. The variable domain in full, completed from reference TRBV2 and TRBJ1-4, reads EPEVTQTPSHQVTQMGQEVILRCVPISNHLYFYWYRQILGQKVEFLVSFYNNEISEKSEIFDDQFSVERPDGSNFTLKIRSTKLEDSAMYFCASSPVGEKLFFGSGTQLSVL.

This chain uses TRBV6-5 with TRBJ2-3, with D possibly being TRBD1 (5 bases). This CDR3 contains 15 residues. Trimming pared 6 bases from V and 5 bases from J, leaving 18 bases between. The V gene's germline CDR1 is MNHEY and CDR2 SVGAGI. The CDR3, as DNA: TGTGCCAGCAGACTACAGGCCTCCAGAGGAGATACGCAGTATTTT. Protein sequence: CASRLQASRGDTQYF.

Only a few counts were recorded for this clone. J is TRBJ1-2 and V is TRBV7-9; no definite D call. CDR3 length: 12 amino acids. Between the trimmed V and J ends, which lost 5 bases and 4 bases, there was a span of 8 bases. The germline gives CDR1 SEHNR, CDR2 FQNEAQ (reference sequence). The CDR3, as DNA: TGTGCCAGCAGCCAAGACACCTATGGCTACACCTTC. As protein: CASSQDTYGYTF.

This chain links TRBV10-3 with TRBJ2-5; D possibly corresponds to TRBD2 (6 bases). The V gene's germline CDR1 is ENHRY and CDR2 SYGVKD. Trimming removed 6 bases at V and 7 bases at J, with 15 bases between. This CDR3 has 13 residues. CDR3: CAIREEGGGTQYF. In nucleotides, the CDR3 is TGTGCCATCAGGGAGGAGGGAGGTGGGACCCAGTACTTC.

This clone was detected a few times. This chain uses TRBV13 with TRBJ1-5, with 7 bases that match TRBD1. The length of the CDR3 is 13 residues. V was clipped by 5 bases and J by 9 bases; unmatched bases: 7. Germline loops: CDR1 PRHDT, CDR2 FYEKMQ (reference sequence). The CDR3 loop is CASSPGTVRPQHF. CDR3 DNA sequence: TGTGCCAGCAGCCCGGGGACAGTGCGGCCCCAGCATTTT.

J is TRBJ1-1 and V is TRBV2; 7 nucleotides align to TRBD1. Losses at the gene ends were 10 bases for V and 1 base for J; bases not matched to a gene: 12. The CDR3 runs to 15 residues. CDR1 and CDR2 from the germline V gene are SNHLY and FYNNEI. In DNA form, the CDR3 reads TGTGCCACTAAGGGGACGGGACAGAAGAACACTGAAGCTTTCTTT. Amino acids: CATKGTGQKNTEAFF.

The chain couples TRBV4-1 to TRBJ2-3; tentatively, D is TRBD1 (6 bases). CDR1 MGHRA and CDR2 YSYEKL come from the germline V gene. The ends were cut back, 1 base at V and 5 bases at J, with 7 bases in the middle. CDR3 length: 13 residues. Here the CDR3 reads CASSQGGGDTQYF. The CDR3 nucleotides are TGCGCCAGCAGCCAAGGAGGGGGAGATACGCAGTATTTT.

CDR3 protein: CASSTDKSSYNEQFF. The CDR3 DNA is TGTGCCAGCAGTACAGACAAAAGCTCCTACAATGAGCAGTTCTTC. The J gene is TRBJ2-1, the V gene TRBV6-5; D ambiguous. Germline CDR1 and CDR2: MNHEY and SVGAGI. The germline V and J ends were trimmed by 5 bases and 0 bases, with 11 bases remaining between them. The CDR3 is made up of 15 amino acids.

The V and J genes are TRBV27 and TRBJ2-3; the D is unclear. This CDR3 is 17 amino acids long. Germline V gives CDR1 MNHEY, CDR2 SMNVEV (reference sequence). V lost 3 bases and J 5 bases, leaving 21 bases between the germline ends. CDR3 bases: TGTGCCAGCAGTTTCAGTATCCGGGTAGCCCGCAGAGATACGCAGTATTTT. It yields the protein CASSFSIRVARRDTQYF.

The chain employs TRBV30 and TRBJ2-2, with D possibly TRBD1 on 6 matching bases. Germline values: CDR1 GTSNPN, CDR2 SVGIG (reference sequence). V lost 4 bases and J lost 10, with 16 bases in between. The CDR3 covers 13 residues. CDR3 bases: TGTGCCTGGACTCCACAGGGTTCACCGGAGCTGTTTTTT. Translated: CAWTPQGSPELFF.

The chain's CDR3 is CASSQTRGYGYTF. CDR3 nucleotides: TGTGCCAGCAGCCAAACGAGGGGCTATGGCTACACCTTC. The chain couples TRBV14 to TRBJ1-2; a possible D gene is TRBD1 (5 bases). The CDR3 totals 13 residues. The V end lost 2 bases, the J end lost 4 bases, and 8 bases lay between the germline ends. Germline CDR1 and CDR2: SGHDN and FVKESK. The full variable domain, its missing parts supplied by reference TRBV14 and TRBJ1-2, is EAGVTQFPSHSVIEKGQTVTLRCDPISGHDNLYWYRRVMGKEIKFLLHFVKESKQDESGMPNNRFLAERTGGTYSTLKVQPAELEDSGVYFCASSQTRGYGYTFGSGTRLTVV.

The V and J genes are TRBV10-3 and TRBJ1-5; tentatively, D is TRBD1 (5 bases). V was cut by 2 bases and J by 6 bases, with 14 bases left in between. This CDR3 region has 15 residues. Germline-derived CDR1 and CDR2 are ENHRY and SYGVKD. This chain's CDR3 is CAISEGAAVSQPQHF. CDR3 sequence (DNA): TGTGCCATCAGTGAGGGGGCGGCAGTTAGTCAGCCCCAGCATTTT.